These T cell receptor beta chains were read from a single sample in a study of regulatory T cells in long-lasting Graves disease. TCRdb re-called the multiplex PCR reads with MiXCR, one entry per CDR3 protein. This sample has more than 650,000 distinct CDR3 sequences, with around 30% found just once. This specimen was peripheral blood mononuclear cells (PBMCs), taken when the disease was refractory, from a patient treated with antithyroid drugs. These receptors were taken from a female donor with Graves disease. Both conserved end residues are part of each CDR3. Fields, in order: V gene, J gene, D gene, clone size, CDR3 DNA, CDR3 protein. A D gene is named only where the DNA matches it firmly. The size field is filled for only some rows; it gives once, few, many or a size class.

>TRBV27|TRBJ1-6|NA|NA
TGTGCCAGCAGCAATAGGGTTATCCGCGGCTCCTATAATTCACCCCTCCACTTT
CASSNRVIRGSYNSPLHF
>TRBV20-1|TRBJ2-2|TRBD2|few
TGCAGTGCGGGACTAGCGGGGGAGAACACCGGGGAGCTGTTTTTT
CSAGLAGENTGELFF
>TRBV6-9|TRBJ2-3|TRBD1|NA
TGTGCCAGCAGTTACGGACAGGGGAGCACAGATACGCAGTATTTT
CASSYGQGSTDTQYF
>TRBV14|TRBJ2-5|NA|few
TGTGCCAGCAGCATCCCCGGGGGCGCTGAGACCCAGTACTTC
CASSIPGGAETQYF
>TRBV2|TRBJ1-5|NA|few
TGTGCCAGCAGTGAAAGGACAGGCAATCAGCCCCAGCATTTT
CASSERTGNQPQHF
>TRBV14|TRBJ1-2|TRBD1|NA
TGTGCCAGCAGCCAAGAACAGGGGCACCGTGATGGCTACACCTTC
CASSQEQGHRDGYTF
>TRBV3-1|TRBJ2-7|TRBD2|NA
TGTGCCAGCAGCCACCAAGCGGGAGCCTACGAGCAGTACTTC
CASSHQAGAYEQYF
>TRBV19|TRBJ2-2|NA|NA
TGTGCCAGTAGTATAGTCAACAGGGATATGGGCGAAAACACCGGGGAGCTGTTTTTT
CASSIVNRDMGENTGELFF
>TRBV6-1|TRBJ2-3|NA|few
TGTGCCAGCAGTGGAGCGGATAGCACAGATACGCAGTATTTT
CASSGADSTDTQYF
>TRBV3-1|TRBJ1-6|NA|NA
TGTGCCAGCAGCAGGGTAGATAATTCACCCCTCCACTTT
CASSRVDNSPLHF
>TRBV6-1|TRBJ2-7|NA|few
TGTGCCAGCAAGGCCGGATTACGTCTTAATGTCGTCGCGTTC
CASKAGLRLNVVAF
>TRBV6-5|TRBJ1-3|NA|NA
TGTGCCAGCAGTTACTCGAATTCAAATTTCGGACATACCATATATTTT
CASSYSNSNFGHTIYF
>TRBV29-1|TRBJ1-2|NA|few
TGCAGCGTTGACCCCGGCAGGGCAAGCTACACCTTC
CSVDPGRASYTF
>TRBV9|TRBJ1-1|NA|few
TGTGCCAGCAGCGTAGGAGGCCTAATGAACACTGAAGCTTTCTTT
CASSVGGLMNTEAFF
>TRBV10-3|TRBJ2-7|NA|few
TGTGCCATCAGATCAGGGGACGAGCAGTACTTC
CAIRSGDEQYF
>TRBV6-1|TRBJ2-3|NA|NA
TGTGCCAGCGGACGCTTATCTAGCGTCCCTAGCACAGATACGCAGTATTTT
CASGRLSSVPSTDTQYF
>TRBV30|TRBJ1-2|NA|few
TGTGCCTGGAGTGTACCACAGCCCTATGGCTACACCTTC
CAWSVPQPYGYTF
>TRBV9|TRBJ1-1|NA|few
TGTGCCAGCAGCGTAGGTGGGGCCTTGAACACTGAAGCTTTCTTT
CASSVGGALNTEAFF
>TRBV27|TRBJ1-1|NA|many
TGTGCCAGCAGTATCCGAGGGGGGCGTGAAGCTTTCTTT
CASSIRGGREAFF
>TRBV6-2/TRBV6-3|TRBJ2-4|TRBD1|NA
TGTGCCAGCAGAGCACAGGGGCGGATTCAGTACTTC
CASRAQGRIQYF
>TRBV6-1|TRBJ2-5|TRBD2|NA
TGTGCCAGCAGTGAAATCCTAGCGGGAGCCATCCAAGAGACCCAGTACTTC
CASSEILAGAIQETQYF
>TRBV6-2/TRBV6-3|TRBJ2-7|NA|few
TGTGCCAGCAGTTACTCGGGGGACTCCCGCTACGAGCAGTACTTC
CASSYSGDSRYEQYF
>TRBV12-3/TRBV12-4|TRBJ1-5|NA|many
TGTGCCAGCACTAAGCGGCCTATAGGCAATCAGCCCCAGCATTTT
CASTKRPIGNQPQHF
>TRBV6-1|TRBJ2-5|TRBD1|many
TGTGCCAGCAGTGAGGGCAGGGGGATTGAGACCCAGTACTTC
CASSEGRGIETQYF
>TRBV7-9|TRBJ1-2|TRBD1|many
TGTGCCAGCAGCTCTTATTCGACAGGGGAGTATGGCTACACCTTC
CASSSYSTGEYGYTF
>TRBV12-3/TRBV12-4|TRBJ1-5|TRBD1|NA
TGTGCCAGCAGTATAACCGGGACAGGGGGCAACCAGCCCCAGCATTTT
CASSITGTGGNQPQHF
>TRBV5-1|TRBJ2-2|NA|NA
TGCGCCAGCAGCGGAAGACAGAACACCGGGGAGCTGTTTTTT
CASSGRQNTGELFF
>TRBV7-9|TRBJ2-7|NA|NA
TGTGCCAGCAGCTCAGGAATTAAGGACGAGCAGTACTTC
CASSSGIKDEQYF
>TRBV12-3/TRBV12-4|TRBJ1-3|NA|NA
TGTGCCAGCAGTTCAATCGTCTCTGGAAACACCATATATTTT
CASSSIVSGNTIYF
>TRBV6-8|TRBJ2-7|TRBD1|few
TGTGCCAGCAGTTACAACCAGGGGGCCTTCTACGAGCAGTACTTC
CASSYNQGAFYEQYF
>TRBV9|TRBJ2-5|NA|NA
TGTGCCAGCAGCGATCGGACAGAAGAGACCCAGTACTTC
CASSDRTEETQYF
>TRBV20-1|TRBJ2-7|NA|NA
TGCAGTGCTAGTTTGAGTAGCTACTCCGGCGAGCAGTACTTC
CSASLSSYSGEQYF
>TRBV29-1|TRBJ1-4|NA|NA
TGCAGCGCCCCGGATCCATCGACTAATGAAAAACTGTTTTTT
CSAPDPSTNEKLFF
>TRBV30|TRBJ1-2|NA|few
TGTGCCTGGAGGGAAGCGGGGAATTCAGGCTACACCTTC
CAWREAGNSGYTF
>TRBV10-1|TRBJ1-1|NA|NA
TGCGCCAGCAGAGACGGCTTGAACACTGAAGCTCTCTTT
CASRDGLNTEALF
>TRBV12-3/TRBV12-4|TRBJ1-1|TRBD1|many
TGTGCCAGCAGTCCTAACCGACAGGGCTCTGAAGCTTTCTTT
CASSPNRQGSEAFF
>TRBV11-2|TRBJ2-2|NA|NA
TGTGCCAGCATAACCCTGACCGGGGAGCTGTTTTTT
CASITLTGELFF
>TRBV6-1|TRBJ1-6|NA|many
TGTGCCAGCAGGTCCACAGGGCCCGAGGGTTCACCCCTCCACTTT
CASRSTGPEGSPLHF
>TRBV7-9|TRBJ2-7|NA|NA
TGTGCCAGCACCTCACCCGGCCATCGCGAGCAGTACTTC
CASTSPGHREQYF
>TRBV12-3/TRBV12-4|TRBJ1-3|NA|NA
TGTGCCAGCAGTGGGGAAAGTCGTGGAAACACCATATATTTT
CASSGESRGNTIYF
>TRBV7-9|TRBJ2-7|NA|NA
TGTGCCAGCAGCAGAATGGGGGTCAAGGACGAGCAGTACTTC
CASSRMGVKDEQYF
>TRBV11-2|TRBJ2-7|TRBD2|few
TGTGCCAGCAGCCAAGTTACTAGCGGGCTCATTTCGGAGCAGTACTTC
CASSQVTSGLISEQYF
>TRBV2|TRBJ1-2|TRBD1|many
TGTGCCAGCAGTGGGGACAGTACCCACTATGGCTACACCTTC
CASSGDSTHYGYTF
>TRBV7-9|TRBJ1-2|NA|NA
TGTGCCAGCAGCTTATCATCGGCAGGCCTCGCCTATGGCTACACCTTC
CASSLSSAGLAYGYTF